The table lists the clone carrying this T cell receptor (beta chain) with a few counts. The data stem from a study of cytomegalovirus exposure and HLA in healthy donors. PCR amplification relied on 60 Vbeta primers (plus 13 Jbeta primers). This table comes from immunoSEQ multiplex PCR, and its TCRdb copy is limited to in-frame clones, with some not included. This table holds 95,000 to 100,000 clones, around four fifths found once. Unrecorded immune exposures were likely, despite nominal health at sampling. The germline gives CDR1 SGHVS, CDR2 FNYEAQ. The CDR3 totals 16 residues. The V gene is TRBV7-6, the J gene TRBJ2-5; 7 bases are shared with TRBD1. Matching the DNA end better, TRBJ2-7 makes the J call doubtful. Material for sequencing was PBMCs. The clonotype originates from a man in his forties in good health and CMV-seronegative. The CDR3 DNA follows: TGTGCCAGCAGCGGAGACAGACAGGGTTCTTTCTACGAGCAGTACTTC. It is translated as CASSGDRQGSFYEQYF.